This T cell receptor beta chain derives from a study of T cell responses to AZD1222 COVID-19 vaccine. A remark on this clone: The target antigen is unknown.

Repertoires were generated with immunoSEQ multiplex PCR, while TCRdb's copy carries only in-frame clones and drops some. The sample records 130,000 or so clones, 90% being singletons. The CDR3 totals 15 residues. Germline loops: CDR1 MNHEY, CDR2 SVGAGI. The V gene lost 2 bases and the J gene lost 0 bases, with 7 bases spanning the gap. Overall study findings and caveats: Reports say nearly half of spike-specific TCRs go after unmutated variant regions. Among those given AZD1222, only six or seven were seropositive at baseline. The sample set comprised mostly white British donors with more females, and clonal diversity was possibly underestimated.

The input for sequencing was peripheral blood, taken on day 0 of AZD1222 vaccination. The sequence was collected from an adult in good health. V usage is TRBV6-5 and J usage is TRBJ2-2, with D hard to call. The CDR3 here is CASSYVGSNTGELFF. The CDR3 bases are TGTGCCAGCAGTTACGTCGGCTCGAACACCGGGGAGCTGTTTTTT.